This entry features one T cell receptor (beta chain) sequence. The CDR3 has 13 residues. V was trimmed by 7 bases and J by 1 base, leaving 9 bases between them. Germline assignment: CDR1 KGHDR and CDR2 SFDVKD. These data are taken from a study of blood T cell repertoires in COVID-19. Clones were read by immunoSEQ multiplex PCR, and TCRdb kept only the in-frame ones, dropping some. Counted here are 35,000 to 40,000 clones, 88% occurring once; the ten biggest clones make up approximately 20%. This clonotype was sampled from a man aged 65-85 years with acute or convalescent COVID-19. The chain uses TRBV24-1 and TRBJ2-5, with D tentatively TRBD1 (5 bases). Material for sequencing was peripheral blood. The CDR3 DNA reads as TGTGCCACCAGAGGGGCGGTCCAAGAGACCCAGTACTTC. Translation: CATRGAVQETQYF.